The 3 T cell receptor beta chains listed next were all sequenced from one sample in a study of post-analysis software for immune sequencing data. Points from the study as a whole: Higher frequency in patients than in controls was seen for about five TRBV segments, with TRBV5-6, TRBV5-1 and TRBV20-1 among them.

Presence of unique molecular identifiers characterized the TCR beta cDNA libraries. MiXCR was run by TCRdb on the PCR reads, yielding one entry per CDR3 protein. The table includes about 800,000 distinct CDR3 sequences, approximately 30% detected once. These receptors are not linked to any known antigen. Sample: blood. The receptors originated from a girl under 18 with multiple sclerosis.

This clonotype has only a few counts. The chain couples TRBV12-3 or TRBV12-4 to TRBJ2-5; D ambiguous. The CDR3 has 14 amino acids. The V end lost 3 bases, the J end lost 2 bases, and 10 bases lay between the germline ends. CDR3 nucleotide sequence: TGTGCCAGCAGTTTCGGTAATGCACAAGAGACCCAGTACTTC. It specifies CASSFGNAQETQYF.

This clonotype has just a few counts. V is TRBV20-1 and J is TRBJ2-7, with 8 nucleotides matching TRBD2. The end of the DNA fits TRBJ2-5 better, so the J call may be wrong. There are 15 residues in the CDR3. The germline CDR1 and CDR2 sequences are DFQATT and SNEGSKA (reference sequence). CDR3 bases: TGCAGTGCTAGAGTGGCGGGAGGCCTTATGGAGACCCAGTACTTC. Encoded protein: CSARVAGGLMETQYF.

The gene calls are TRBV5-1 and TRBJ1-4; tentatively, D is TRBD1 (6 bases). The length of the CDR3 is 15 residues. Germline CDR1 SGHRS, CDR2 YFSETQ. V was trimmed by 4 bases and J by 2 bases, leaving 12 bases between them. This chain's CDR3 is CASSAVTGTNEKLFF. CDR3 bases: TGCGCCAGCAGCGCCGTGACAGGCACTAATGAAAAACTGTTTTTT. The variable domain in full, completed from reference TRBV5-1 and TRBJ1-4, reads KAGVTQTPRYLIKTRGQQVTLSCSPISGHRSVSWYQQTPGQGLQFLFEYFSETQRNKGNFPGRFSGRQFSNSRSEMNVSTLELGDSALYLCASSAVTGTNEKLFFGSGTQLSVL.